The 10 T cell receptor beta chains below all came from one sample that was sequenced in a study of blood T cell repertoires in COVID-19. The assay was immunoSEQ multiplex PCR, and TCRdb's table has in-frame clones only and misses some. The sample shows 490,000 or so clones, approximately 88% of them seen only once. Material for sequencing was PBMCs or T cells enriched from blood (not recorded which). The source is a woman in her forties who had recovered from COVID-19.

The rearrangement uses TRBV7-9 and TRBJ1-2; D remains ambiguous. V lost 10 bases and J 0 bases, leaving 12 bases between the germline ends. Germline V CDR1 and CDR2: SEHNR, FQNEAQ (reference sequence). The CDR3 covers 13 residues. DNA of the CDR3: TGTGCCATTACAGAAATTTCTAACTATGGCTACACCTTC. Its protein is CAITEISNYGYTF.

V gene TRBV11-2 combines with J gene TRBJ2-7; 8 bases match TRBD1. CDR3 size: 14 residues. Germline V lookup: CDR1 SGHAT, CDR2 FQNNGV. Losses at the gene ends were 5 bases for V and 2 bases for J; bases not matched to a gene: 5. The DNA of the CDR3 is TGTGCCAGCAGCCAACAGACAGGGGCCTACGAGCAGTACTTC. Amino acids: CASSQQTGAYEQYF. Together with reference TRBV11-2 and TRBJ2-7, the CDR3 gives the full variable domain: EAGVAQSPRYKIIEKRQSVAFWCNPISGHATLYWYQQILGQGPKLLIQFQNNGVVDDSQLPKDRFSAERLKGVDSTLKIQPAKLEDSAVYLCASSQQTGAYEQYFGPGTRLTVT.

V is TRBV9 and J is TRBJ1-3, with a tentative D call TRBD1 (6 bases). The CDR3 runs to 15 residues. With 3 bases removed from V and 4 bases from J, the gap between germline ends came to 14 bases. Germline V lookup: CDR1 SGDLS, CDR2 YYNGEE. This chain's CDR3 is CASSAGGGQGNTIYF. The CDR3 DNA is TGTGCCAGCAGCGCGGGTGGGGGACAAGGAAACACCATATATTTT.

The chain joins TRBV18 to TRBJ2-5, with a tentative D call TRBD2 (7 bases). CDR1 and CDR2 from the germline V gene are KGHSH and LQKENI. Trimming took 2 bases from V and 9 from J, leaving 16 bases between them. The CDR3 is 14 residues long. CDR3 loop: CASSPSGGDGAQYF. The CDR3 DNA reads TGTGCCAGCTCACCATCGGGGGGCGACGGGGCCCAGTACTTC.

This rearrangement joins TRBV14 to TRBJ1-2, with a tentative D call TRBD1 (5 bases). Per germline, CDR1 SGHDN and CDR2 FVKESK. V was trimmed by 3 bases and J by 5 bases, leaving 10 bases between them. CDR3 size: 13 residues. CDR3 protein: CASSQGEAYGYTF. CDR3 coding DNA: TGTGCCAGCAGCCAGGGGGAGGCTTATGGCTACACCTTC. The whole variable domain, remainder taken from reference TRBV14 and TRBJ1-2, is EAGVTQFPSHSVIEKGQTVTLRCDPISGHDNLYWYRRVMGKEIKFLLHFVKESKQDESGMPNNRFLAERTGGTYSTLKVQPAELEDSGVYFCASSQGEAYGYTFGSGTRLTVV.

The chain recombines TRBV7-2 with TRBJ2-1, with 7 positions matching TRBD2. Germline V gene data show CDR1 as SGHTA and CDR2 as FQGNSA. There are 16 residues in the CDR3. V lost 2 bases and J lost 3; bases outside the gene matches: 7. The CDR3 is CASSLSLAEVYNEQFF. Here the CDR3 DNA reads TGTGCCAGCAGCTTAAGTCTAGCGGAGGTCTACAATGAGCAGTTCTTC.

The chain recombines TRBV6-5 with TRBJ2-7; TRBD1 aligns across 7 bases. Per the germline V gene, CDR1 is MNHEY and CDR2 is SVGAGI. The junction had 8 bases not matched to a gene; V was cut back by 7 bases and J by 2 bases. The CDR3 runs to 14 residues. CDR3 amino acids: CASKDAGGTYEQYF. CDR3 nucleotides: TGTGCCAGCAAGGACGCAGGGGGAACCTACGAGCAGTACTTC.

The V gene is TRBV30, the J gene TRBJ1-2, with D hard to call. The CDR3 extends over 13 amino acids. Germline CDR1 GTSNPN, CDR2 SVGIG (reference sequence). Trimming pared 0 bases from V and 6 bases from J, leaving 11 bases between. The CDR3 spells CAWSVLTTNGYTF. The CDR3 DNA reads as TGTGCCTGGAGTGTACTTACCACCAATGGCTACACCTTC.

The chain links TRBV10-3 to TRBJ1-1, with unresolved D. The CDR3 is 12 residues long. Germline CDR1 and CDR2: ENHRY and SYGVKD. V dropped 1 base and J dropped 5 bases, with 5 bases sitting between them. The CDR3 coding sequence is TGTGCCATCAGTGAGTTGGAGACTGAAGCTTTCTTT. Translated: CAISELETEAFF.

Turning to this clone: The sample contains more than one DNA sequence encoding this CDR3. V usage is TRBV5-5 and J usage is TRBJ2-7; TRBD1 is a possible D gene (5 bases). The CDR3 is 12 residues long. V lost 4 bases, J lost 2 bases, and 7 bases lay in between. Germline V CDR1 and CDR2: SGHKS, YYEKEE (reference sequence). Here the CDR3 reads CASSLTAYEQYF. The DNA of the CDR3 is TGTGCCAGCAGCCTGACAGCCTACGAGCAGTACTTC.